This TCR beta chain originates from a study of PD-L1 blockade in urothelial cancer. Across the study: About 90% of the 29 patients were men with bladder-origin urothelial cancer. After treatment start, blood was analyzed at 3 weeks (second dose) and at 6 weeks.

Germline CDR1 SGHRS, CDR2 YFSETQ. The CDR3 spans 14 residues. Trimming took 4 bases from V and 4 from J; bases not matched to a gene: 6. Time point defined: pretreatment peripheral blood. Method: immunoSEQ multiplex PCR; TCRdb's copy keeps in-frame clones and lacks some. This sample carries 45,000 to 60,000 clones, 85% of them seen once, and the ten largest clones take 15% to 18%. V gene TRBV5-1 combines with J gene TRBJ1-1; TRBD1 matches at 8 bases. This receptor was taken from an older man with urothelial cancer. The sequences come from PBMCs, collected around atezolizumab (anti-PD-L1) treatment. Written as DNA, the CDR3 is TGCGCCAGCAGCCCACAGGGGGTGGGCACTGAAGCTTTCTTT. It is translated as CASSPQGVGTEAFF.